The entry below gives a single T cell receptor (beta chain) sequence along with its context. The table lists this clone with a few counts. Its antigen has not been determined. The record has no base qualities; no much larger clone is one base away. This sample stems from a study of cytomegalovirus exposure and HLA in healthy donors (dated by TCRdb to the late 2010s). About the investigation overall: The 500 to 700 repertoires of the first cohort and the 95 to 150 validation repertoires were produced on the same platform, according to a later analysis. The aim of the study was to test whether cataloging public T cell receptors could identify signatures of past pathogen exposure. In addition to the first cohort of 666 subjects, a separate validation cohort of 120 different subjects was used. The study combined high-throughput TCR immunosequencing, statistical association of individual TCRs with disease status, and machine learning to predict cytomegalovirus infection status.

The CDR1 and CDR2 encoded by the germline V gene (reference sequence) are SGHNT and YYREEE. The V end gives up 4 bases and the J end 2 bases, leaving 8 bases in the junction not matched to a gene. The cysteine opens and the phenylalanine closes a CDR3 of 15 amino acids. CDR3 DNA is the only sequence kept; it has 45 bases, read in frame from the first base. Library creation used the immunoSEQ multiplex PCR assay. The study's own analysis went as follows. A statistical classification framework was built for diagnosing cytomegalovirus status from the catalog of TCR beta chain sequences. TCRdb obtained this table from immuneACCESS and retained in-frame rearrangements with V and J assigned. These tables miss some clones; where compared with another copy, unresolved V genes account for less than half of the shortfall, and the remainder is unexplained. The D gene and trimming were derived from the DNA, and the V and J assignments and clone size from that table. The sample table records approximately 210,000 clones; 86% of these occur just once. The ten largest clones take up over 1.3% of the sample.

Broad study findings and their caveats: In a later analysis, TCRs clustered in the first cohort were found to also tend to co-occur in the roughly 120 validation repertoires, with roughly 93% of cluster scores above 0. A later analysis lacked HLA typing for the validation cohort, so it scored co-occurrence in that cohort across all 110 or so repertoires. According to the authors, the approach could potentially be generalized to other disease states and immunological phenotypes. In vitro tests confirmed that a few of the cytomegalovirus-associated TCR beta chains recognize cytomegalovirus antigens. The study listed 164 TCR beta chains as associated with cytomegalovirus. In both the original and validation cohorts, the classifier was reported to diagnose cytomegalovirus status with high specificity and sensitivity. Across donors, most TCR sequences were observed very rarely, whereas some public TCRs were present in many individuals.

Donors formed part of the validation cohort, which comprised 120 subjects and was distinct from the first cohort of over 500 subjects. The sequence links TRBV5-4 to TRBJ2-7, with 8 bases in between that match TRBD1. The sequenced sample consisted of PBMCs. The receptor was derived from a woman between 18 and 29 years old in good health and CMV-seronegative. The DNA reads TGTGCCAGCAGCATTGGCGCAGGGGGCCCCTACGAGCAGTACTTC. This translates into CASSIGAGGPYEQYF.